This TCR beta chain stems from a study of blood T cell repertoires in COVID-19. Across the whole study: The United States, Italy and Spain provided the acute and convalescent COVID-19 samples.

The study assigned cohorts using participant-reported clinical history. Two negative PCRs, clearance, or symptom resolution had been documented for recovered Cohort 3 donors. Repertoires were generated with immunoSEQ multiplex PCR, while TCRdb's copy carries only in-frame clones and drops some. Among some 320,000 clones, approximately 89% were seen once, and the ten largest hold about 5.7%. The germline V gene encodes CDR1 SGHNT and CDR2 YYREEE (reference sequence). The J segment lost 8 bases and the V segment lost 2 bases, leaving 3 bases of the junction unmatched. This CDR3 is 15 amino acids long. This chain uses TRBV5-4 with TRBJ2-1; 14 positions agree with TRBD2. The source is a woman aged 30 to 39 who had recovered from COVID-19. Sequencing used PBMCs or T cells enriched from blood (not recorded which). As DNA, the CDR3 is TGTGCCAGCAGCTTTGGACTAGCGGGGGGCCATGAGCAGTTCTTC. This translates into CASSFGLAGGHEQFF.